Following are 24 T cell receptor beta chains from one sample sequenced in a study of blood T cell repertoires in COVID-19. Produced via immunoSEQ multiplex PCR; TCRdb's table is partial and in-frame only. This sample has some 120,000 clones; about 88% occur once, and the top ten carry around 4.6%. Input material: peripheral blood. Receptor source: a man between 60 and 75 years old with COVID-19, enrolled during active disease.

The DNA for the CDR3 is TGCGCCAGCAGCCAAGAACGGGAGCCCTTCTACGAGCAGTACTTC. As protein: CASSQEREPFYEQYF. V and J are TRBV4-3 and TRBJ2-7; TRBD2 is a possible D gene (6 bases). The V end was cut by 0 bases, the J end by 3 bases, with 12 bases between. From germline, CDR1 is LGHNA and CDR2 YSLEER. There are 15 residues in the CDR3.

The rearrangement uses TRBV4-1 and TRBJ2-7; weak D call: TRBD1 (6 bases). This CDR3 has 14 residues. From germline, CDR1 is MGHRA and CDR2 YSYEKL. V was shortened by 3 bases and J by 0 bases, with 9 bases between the two germline ends. CDR3 sequence: CASSQGQSSYEQYF. In DNA form, the CDR3 reads TGCGCCAGCAGCCAGGGACAAAGCTCCTACGAGCAGTACTTC.

The chain is built from TRBV5-1 and TRBJ1-2, with TRBD1 matching 7 bases. The germline CDR1 and CDR2 sequences are SGHRS and YFSETQ. CDR3 size: 15 residues. The V segment lost 0 bases and the J segment 1 base; nucleotides outside the gene matches: 3. The CDR3 DNA is TGCGCCAGCAGCTTGGCAGGGGACAGTAACTATGGCTACACCTTC. It is translated as CASSLAGDSNYGYTF.

The chain joins TRBV6-1 to TRBJ2-5; tentative D call: TRBD2 (6 bases). Trimming shortened V by 1 base and J by 5 bases, and 17 bases separated the two germline ends. Looked up from germline, CDR1 is MNHNS and CDR2 is SASEGT. The CDR3 spans 16 residues. DNA for the CDR3: TGTGCCAGCAGTGAAGGGGACTCTCGGATTTGGGAGACCCAGTACTTC. Its translation is CASSEGDSRIWETQYF.

The chain links TRBV5-4 to TRBJ1-1; 7 bases are shared with TRBD1. The J segment lost 4 bases and the V segment lost 4 bases, leaving 7 bases of the junction unmatched. This CDR3 has 14 amino acids. Germline V gene data show CDR1 as SGHNT and CDR2 as YYREEE (reference sequence). In DNA form, the CDR3 reads TGTGCCAGCAGCCCGGGACAGATGTTCACTGAAGCTTTCTTT. Its translation: CASSPGQMFTEAFF. The full variable domain, its missing parts supplied by reference TRBV5-4 and TRBJ1-1, is ETGVTQSPTHLIKTRGQQVTLRCSSQSGHNTVSWYQQALGQGPQFIFQYYREEENGRGNFPPRFSGLQFPNYSSELNVNALELDDSALYLCASSPGQMFTEAFFGQGTRLTVV.

This clone was found once. The chain couples TRBV3-1 (or the pseudogene TRBV3-2) to TRBJ1-5; D gene uncertain. Per germline, CDR1 LGHDT and CDR2 YNNKEL (reference sequence). CDR3 length: 14 amino acids. Trimming took 0 bases from V and 0 from J, leaving 3 bases between them. The CDR3 DNA reads as TGTGCCAGCAGCCAAGATTATAGCAATCAGCCCCAGCATTTT. It translates to CASSQDYSNQPQHF.

CDR3 coding DNA: TGTGCCAGCAGCGTAGATCCGGGATCCACTGAAGCTTTCTTT. Protein: CASSVDPGSTEAFF. The chain recombines TRBV9 with TRBJ1-1, with D hard to call. This CDR3 has 14 residues. CDR1 is SGDLS and CDR2 is YYNGEE in the germline V gene. Trimming cost V 0 bases and J 4 bases, with 10 bases left between them.

This sequence joins TRBV5-5 and TRBJ2-5, with 8 bases matching TRBD2. Germline CDR1 reads SGHKS; CDR2 reads YYEKEE (reference sequence). V lost 3 bases, J lost 3 bases, and 1 base stayed unmatched. This CDR3 is 13 amino acids long. The CDR3 sequence is CASSSGGEETQYF. In DNA form, the CDR3 reads TGTGCCAGCAGCTCCGGGGGGGAAGAGACCCAGTACTTC.

The CDR3 DNA sequence: TGTGCCAGCAGTAAGGGACTAGCGGGAGGCTATGAGCAGTTCTTC. Translation gives CASSKGLAGGYEQFF. This rearrangement joins TRBV6-5 to TRBJ2-1; TRBD2 aligns across 15 bases. The CDR3 sequence is 15 residues long. Trimming took 5 bases from V and 8 from J; bases not matched to a gene: 4. Germline V CDR1 and CDR2: MNHEY, SVGAGI.

The V gene is TRBV5-1, the J gene TRBJ2-2; 10 nucleotides line up with TRBD1. The CDR3 loop spans 15 amino acids. The ends lost 2 bases at V and 6 bases at J; junction bases unmatched: 4. Germline assignment: CDR1 SGHRS and CDR2 YFSETQ. CDR3 DNA sequence: TGCGCCAGCAGCTTATCCGGGACAGGGGCCGGGGAGCTGTTTTTT. Amino acids: CASSLSGTGAGELFF. The full variable domain, completed using reference TRBV5-1 and TRBJ2-2, is KAGVTQTPRYLIKTRGQQVTLSCSPISGHRSVSWYQQTPGQGLQFLFEYFSETQRNKGNFPGRFSGRQFSNSRSEMNVSTLELGDSALYLCASSLSGTGAGELFFGEGSRLTVL.

The chain is built from TRBV19 and TRBJ2-7, with D perhaps matching TRBD2 (6 bases). Germline values: CDR1 LNHDA, CDR2 SQIVND (reference sequence). Deletions cut 1 base from V and 2 bases from J, with 12 bases between. CDR3 length: 15 amino acids. The DNA of the CDR3 is TGTGCCAGTAGTATAGGGGGGGACTTACCCTACGAGCAGTACTTC. It specifies CASSIGGDLPYEQYF.

The V gene is TRBV18, the J gene TRBJ1-5; 7 bases map to TRBD1. From germline, CDR1 is KGHSH and CDR2 LQKENI. V lost 3 bases, J lost 10 bases, and 6 bases stayed unmatched. The CDR3 loop spans 13 amino acids. This CDR3 is CASSPGRDSPQHF. The CDR3 DNA reads TGTGCCAGCTCACCGGGACGGGACAGCCCCCAGCATTTT.

The J gene is TRBJ2-7, the V gene TRBV7-9, with D perhaps matching TRBD2 (6 bases). V was shortened by 2 bases and J by 5 bases, with 16 bases between the two germline ends. From germline, CDR1 is SEHNR and CDR2 FQNEAQ (reference sequence). This CDR3 comprises 15 residues. The CDR3: CASSLKGTEAHEQYF. CDR3 bases: TGTGCCAGCAGCTTAAAAGGGACTGAGGCGCACGAGCAGTACTTC. The variable domain in full, with the rest retrieved from reference TRBV7-9 and TRBJ2-7, is DTGVSQNPRHKITKRGQNVTFRCDPISEHNRLYWYRQTLGQGPEFLTYFQNEAQLEKSRLLSDRFSAERPKGSFSTLEIQRTEQGDSAMYLCASSLKGTEAHEQYFGPGTRLTVT.

The chain uses TRBV14 and TRBJ1-1; no clear D. The CDR3 has 12 residues. Germline V gives CDR1 SGHDN, CDR2 FVKESK. V was cut by 4 bases and J by 2 bases, with 5 bases left in between. CDR3: CASSPINTEAFF. In nucleotides, the CDR3 is TGTGCCAGCAGCCCTATAAACACTGAAGCTTTCTTT.

The chain combines TRBV10-1 with TRBJ1-1; 7 bases line up with TRBD1. The CDR3 is 14 residues long. The V gene's germline CDR1 is WNHNN and CDR2 SYGVQD (reference sequence). The trim removed 2 bases at V and 5 bases at J, leaving 5 bases unmatched. The CDR3 spells CASSERQGRTEAFF. The CDR3 nucleotides are TGCGCCAGCAGTGAGAGACAGGGAAGAACTGAAGCTTTCTTT.

The chain carries TRBV5-5 and TRBJ1-5; 8 nucleotides agree with TRBD1. Germline V lookup: CDR1 SGHKS, CDR2 YYEKEE (reference sequence). The CDR3 spans 17 residues. V was pared by 5 bases and J by 0 bases, with 10 bases of the junction left unmatched. CDR3 sequence (DNA): TGTGCCAGCAGTTTAGGGACAGGAATTCTTAGCAATCAGCCCCAGCATTTT. Its translation: CASSLGTGILSNQPQHF.

The chain couples TRBV21-1 to TRBJ2-2; TRBD1, the table's D call, was not compared with the DNA. TRBV21-1 is classified as a pseudogene. The length of the CDR3 is 16 residues. Written as DNA, the CDR3 is TGTGCCAGCAGCAGAGGGACAGGGAGGAACACCGGGGAGCTGTTTTTT. Protein product: CASSRGTGRNTGELFF.

The CDR3 nucleotides are TGTGCCAGCAGCCCGACCGGGACTAGCGATGAGCAGTTCTTC. Its translation is CASSPTGTSDEQFF. V and J are TRBV7-2 and TRBJ2-1, with 10 bases identical to TRBD2. After removal of 5 bases from V and 8 bases from J, the junction contained 6 bases not matched to a gene. CDR1 SGHTA and CDR2 FQGNSA come from the germline V gene. The CDR3 has 14 residues.

This clone was seen only once. V and J are TRBV7-2 and TRBJ1-5, with 7 bases aligning to TRBD1. V dropped 0 bases and J dropped 3; count of bases not matched to a gene: 2. Germline assignment: CDR1 SGHTA and CDR2 FQGNSA. The CDR3 loop spans 15 amino acids. CDR3 amino acids: CASSLAGTDNQPQHF. In DNA form, the CDR3 reads TGTGCCAGCAGCTTAGCGGGGACAGACAATCAGCCCCAGCATTTT.

The chain uses TRBV12-5 and TRBJ2-1; 7 bases match TRBD2. The V gene's germline CDR1 is LGHNT and CDR2 FRNRAP. The trim removed 2 bases at V and 8 bases at J, leaving 9 bases unmatched. This CDR3 region has 15 residues. The CDR3 loop is CASGLRLAGFDEQFF. The DNA of the CDR3 is TGTGCTAGTGGTTTGAGACTAGCCGGGTTTGATGAGCAGTTCTTC.

The genes are TRBV6-5 and TRBJ2-7; 7 bases align to TRBD1. The CDR3 covers 13 residues. J gave up 1 base and V 8 bases, and 5 bases lay outside the gene matches. In germline, CDR1 is MNHEY, CDR2 SVGAGI. The CDR3 here is CASGTALSYEQYF. CDR3 sequence (DNA): TGTGCCAGCGGGACAGCACTTTCCTACGAGCAGTACTTC.

This chain uses TRBV5-1 with TRBJ2-2, with D perhaps TRBD1 (7 bases). The germline V and J ends were trimmed by 3 bases and 6 bases, with 21 bases remaining between them. The CDR3 runs 17 residues. CDR1 and CDR2 from the germline V gene are SGHRS and YFSETQ. CDR3 nucleotides: TGCGCCAGCAGCTATGAAAGCGGCAGGGGGGTCGCCGGGGAGCTGTTTTTT. It yields the protein CASSYESGRGVAGELFF.

CDR3 in DNA: TGTGCCAGCTCACCTGGGACTAGCGGAGTTTACAATGAGCAGTTCTTC. Protein sequence: CASSPGTSGVYNEQFF. This chain joins TRBV18 and TRBJ2-1; TRBD2 agrees at 11 bases. CDR3 size: 16 residues. The V and J ends lost 3 bases and 4 bases, in that order; junction bases with no gene match: 5. Per germline, CDR1 KGHSH and CDR2 LQKENI.

The J gene is TRBJ2-7, the V gene TRBV7-2, with a possible D match to TRBD2 (7 bases). CDR1 SGHTA and CDR2 FQGNSA come from the germline V gene. Between the trimmed V and J ends, which lost 3 bases and 2 bases, there was a span of 14 bases. The CDR3 totals 15 residues. CDR3: CASSFLGGTTYEQYF. For the CDR3, the DNA is TGTGCCAGCAGCTTTCTGGGAGGGACAACCTACGAGCAGTACTTC.